This TCR beta chain was captured in a study of blood T cells in healthy people across ages. Deletions cut 7 bases from V and 3 bases from J, with 10 bases between. Germline V gives CDR1 SGHKS, CDR2 YYEKEE (reference sequence). CDR3 length equals 12 residues. Using a J-beta primer mix together with a sample-barcoded 5' primer, a second PCR was run for roughly 7 to 12 cycles. Each sample provided no less than 2.5 million CDR3-containing paired-end reads. Via MiXCR, TCRdb re-called the 5' RACE reads, giving one row per CDR3 protein. The table includes about 1.5 million distinct CDR3 sequences, about 45% detected once. Each donor had 7.5 to 10 milliliters of peripheral blood drawn. Total RNA, at least 5.5 micrograms per sample, came from PBMCs. On this clonotype itself: The antigen remains undetermined.

Study results and limitations: CMV status of donors was not determined, possibly confounding expanded clonotype changes.

Sequencing was done on a sample of blood. This TCR was sampled from a young woman in good health. This chain connects TRBV5-5 to TRBJ2-5; D perhaps matches TRBD1 (5 bases). This chain's CDR3 is CASRDRKETQYF. DNA of the CDR3: TGTGCCAGCCGCGACAGAAAAGAGACCCAGTACTTC.